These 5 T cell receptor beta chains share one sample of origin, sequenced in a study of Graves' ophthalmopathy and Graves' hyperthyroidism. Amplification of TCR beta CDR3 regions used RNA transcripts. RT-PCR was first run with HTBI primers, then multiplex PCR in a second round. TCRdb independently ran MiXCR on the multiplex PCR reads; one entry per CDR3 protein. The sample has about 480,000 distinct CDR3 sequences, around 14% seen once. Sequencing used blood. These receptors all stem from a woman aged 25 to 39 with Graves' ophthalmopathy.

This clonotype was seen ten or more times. CDR3 sequence (DNA): TGTGCCAGCAGCGCGACTAGCGAGACCCAGTACTTC. Its translation is CASSATSETQYF. The J gene is TRBJ2-5, the V gene TRBV2; 7 bases match TRBD2. Per germline, CDR1 SNHLY and CDR2 FYNNEI. Unmatched junction bases numbered 3, after V lost 6 bases and J lost 5 bases. The CDR3 runs to 12 residues.

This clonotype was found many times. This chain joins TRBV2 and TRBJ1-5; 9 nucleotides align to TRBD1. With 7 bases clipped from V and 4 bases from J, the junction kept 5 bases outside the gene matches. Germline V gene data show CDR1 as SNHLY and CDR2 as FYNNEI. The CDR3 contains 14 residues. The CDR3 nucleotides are TGTGCCAGCAAAGGGACAGGGCCTAATCAGCCCCAGCATTTT. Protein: CASKGTGPNQPQHF.

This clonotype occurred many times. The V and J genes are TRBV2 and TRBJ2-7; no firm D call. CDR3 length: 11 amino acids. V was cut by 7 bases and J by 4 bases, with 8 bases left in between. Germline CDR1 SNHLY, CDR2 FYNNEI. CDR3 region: CASTEAYEQYF. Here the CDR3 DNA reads TGTGCCAGCACAGAAGCTTACGAGCAGTACTTC.

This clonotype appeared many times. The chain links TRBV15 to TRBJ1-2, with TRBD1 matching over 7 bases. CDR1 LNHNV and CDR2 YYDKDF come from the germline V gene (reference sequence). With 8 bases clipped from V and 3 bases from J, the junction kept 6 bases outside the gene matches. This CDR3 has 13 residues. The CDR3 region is CATSGQEDYGYTF. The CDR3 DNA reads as TGTGCCACCTCCGGACAGGAAGACTATGGCTACACCTTC.

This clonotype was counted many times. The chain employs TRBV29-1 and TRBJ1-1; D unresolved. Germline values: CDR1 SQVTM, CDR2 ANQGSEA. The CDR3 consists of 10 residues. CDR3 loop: CSAGGTEAFF. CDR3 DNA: TGCTCTGCGGGTGGCACTGAAGCTTTCTTT.